This T cell receptor beta chain was captured in a study of blood T cell repertoires in COVID-19. Overall study context: Spain, Italy and the United States supplied samples that represented acute and convalescent COVID-19. In each case, the material was cDNA or gDNA derived from T cells, B-cell-depleted T cells, or PBMCs.

On this clone itself: This CDR3 is also generated by other DNA sequences in the sample.

In Seattle, patients joined the study during active infection and were tracked longitudinally. Germline values: CDR1 SGHDT, CDR2 YYEEEE. This CDR3 is 14 amino acids long. Between the trimmed V and J ends, which lost 0 bases and 7 bases, there was a span of 8 bases. Methods used by the authors: Reference gene primer amplification in the assay estimated nucleated cell counts. This table comes from immunoSEQ multiplex PCR, and its TCRdb copy is limited to in-frame clones, with some not included. For V, J and clone size, that table is used; D and trimming come from the DNA. The data hold fewer than 200,000 clones, with about four fifths observed a single time.

The sequenced sample was peripheral blood. The source is a woman in her 70s with COVID-19, enrolled during active disease. The chain is built from TRBV5-6 and TRBJ1-6; tentative D call: TRBD1 (5 bases). The CDR3 DNA sequence: TGTGCCAGCAGCTTGGGCCAGGGAAATTCACCCCTCCACTTT. The encoded protein is CASSLGQGNSPLHF.